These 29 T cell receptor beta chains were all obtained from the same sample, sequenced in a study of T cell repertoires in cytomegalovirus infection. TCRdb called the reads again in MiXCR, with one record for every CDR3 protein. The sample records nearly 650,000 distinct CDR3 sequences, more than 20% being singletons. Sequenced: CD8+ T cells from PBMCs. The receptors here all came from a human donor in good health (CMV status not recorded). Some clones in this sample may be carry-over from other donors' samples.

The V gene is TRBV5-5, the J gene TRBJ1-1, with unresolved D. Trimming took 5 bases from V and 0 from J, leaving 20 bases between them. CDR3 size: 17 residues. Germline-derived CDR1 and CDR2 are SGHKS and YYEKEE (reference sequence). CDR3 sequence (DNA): TGTGCCAGCAGACCCGAAACGGTAGTTGATATGAACACTGAAGCTTTCTTT. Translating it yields CASRPETVVDMNTEAFF.

This chain's CDR3 is CAISASVGETQYF. For the CDR3, the DNA is TGTGCCATCAGTGCTTCCGTGGGAGAGACCCAGTACTTC. This rearrangement joins TRBV10-3 to TRBJ2-5; D is uncertain. The V gene's germline CDR1 is ENHRY and CDR2 SYGVKD. Between the trimmed V and J ends, which lost 4 bases and 4 bases, there was a span of 10 bases. CDR3 length: 13 residues.

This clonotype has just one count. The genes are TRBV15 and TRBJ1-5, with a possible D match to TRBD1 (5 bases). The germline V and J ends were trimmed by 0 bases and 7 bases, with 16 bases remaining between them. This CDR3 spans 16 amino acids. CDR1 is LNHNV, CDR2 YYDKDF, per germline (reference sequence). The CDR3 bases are TGTGCCACCAGCAGAGACCGCTCAGGGCGAACACAGCCCCAGCATTTT. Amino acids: CATSRDRSGRTQPQHF.

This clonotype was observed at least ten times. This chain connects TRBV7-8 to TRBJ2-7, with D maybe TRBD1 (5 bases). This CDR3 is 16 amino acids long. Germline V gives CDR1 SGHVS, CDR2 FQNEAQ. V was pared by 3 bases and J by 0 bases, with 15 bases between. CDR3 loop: CASSFRRGAASYEQYF. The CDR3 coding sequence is TGTGCCAGCAGCTTTAGACGTGGGGCTGCCTCCTACGAGCAGTACTTC.

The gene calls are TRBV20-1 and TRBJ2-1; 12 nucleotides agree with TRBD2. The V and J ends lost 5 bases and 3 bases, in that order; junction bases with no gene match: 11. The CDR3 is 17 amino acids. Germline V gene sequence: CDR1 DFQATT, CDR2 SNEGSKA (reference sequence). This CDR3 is CSAFPSGGARNYNEQFF. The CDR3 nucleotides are TGCAGTGCTTTTCCTAGCGGGGGGGCGAGGAACTACAATGAGCAGTTCTTC.

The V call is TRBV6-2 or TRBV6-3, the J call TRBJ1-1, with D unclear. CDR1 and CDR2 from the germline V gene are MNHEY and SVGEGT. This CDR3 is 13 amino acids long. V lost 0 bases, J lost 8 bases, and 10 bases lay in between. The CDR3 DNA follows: TGTGCCAGCAGTTACTCTCCAGACATCGAAGCTTTCTTT. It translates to CASSYSPDIEAFF.

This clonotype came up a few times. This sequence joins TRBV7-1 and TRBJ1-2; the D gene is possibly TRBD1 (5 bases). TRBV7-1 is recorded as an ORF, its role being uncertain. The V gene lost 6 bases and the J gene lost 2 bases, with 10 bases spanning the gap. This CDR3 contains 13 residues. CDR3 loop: CASSQNRNYGYTF. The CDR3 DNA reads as TGTGCCAGCAGTCAAAACAGGAACTATGGCTACACCTTC.

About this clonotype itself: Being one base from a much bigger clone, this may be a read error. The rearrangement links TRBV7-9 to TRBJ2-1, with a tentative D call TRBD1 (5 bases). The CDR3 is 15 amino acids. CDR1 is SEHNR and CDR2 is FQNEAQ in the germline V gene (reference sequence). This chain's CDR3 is CANSPGYSSYNEQFF. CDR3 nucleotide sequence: TGTGCCAACAGCCCAGGGTACTCATCTTACAATGAGCAGTTCTTC. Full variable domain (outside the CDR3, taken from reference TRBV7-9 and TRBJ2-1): DTGVSQNPRHKITKRGQNVTFRCDPISEHNRLYWYRQTLGQGPEFLTYFQNEAQLEKSRLLSDRFSAERPKGSFSTLEIQRTEQGDSAMYLCANSPGYSSYNEQFFGPGTRLTVL.

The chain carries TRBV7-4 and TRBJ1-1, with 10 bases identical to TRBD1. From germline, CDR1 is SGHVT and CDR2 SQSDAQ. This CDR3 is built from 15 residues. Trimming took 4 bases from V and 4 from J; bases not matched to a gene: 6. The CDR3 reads CASSSTGGPGTEAFF. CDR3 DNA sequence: TGTGCCAGCAGCTCGACAGGGGGCCCGGGCACTGAAGCTTTCTTT.

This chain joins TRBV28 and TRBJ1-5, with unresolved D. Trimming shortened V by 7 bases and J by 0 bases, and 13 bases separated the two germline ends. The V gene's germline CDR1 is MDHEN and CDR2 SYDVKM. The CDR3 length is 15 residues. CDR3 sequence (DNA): TGTGCCAGCATGTCCCTCCTTTATAGCAATCAGCCCCAGCATTTT. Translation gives CASMSLLYSNQPQHF.

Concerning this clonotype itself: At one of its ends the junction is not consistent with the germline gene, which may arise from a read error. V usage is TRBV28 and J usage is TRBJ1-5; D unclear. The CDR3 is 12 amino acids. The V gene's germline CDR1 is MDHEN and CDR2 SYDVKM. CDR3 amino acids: CVSSSLNQPQHF. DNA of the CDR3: TGTGTCAGCAGTTCCCTCAATCAGCCCCAGCATTTT.

Here the CDR3 reads CASSSLGQGYYEQYV. DNA of the CDR3: TGTGCCAGCAGTTCCCTGGGACAGGGGTACTACGAGCAGTACGTC. The chain uses TRBV6-2 or TRBV6-3 and TRBJ2-7, with 10 bases aligning to TRBD1. The ends lost 4 bases at V and 3 bases at J; junction bases unmatched: 6. This CDR3 has 15 residues. The germline V gene has CDR1 MNHEY and CDR2 SVGEGT.

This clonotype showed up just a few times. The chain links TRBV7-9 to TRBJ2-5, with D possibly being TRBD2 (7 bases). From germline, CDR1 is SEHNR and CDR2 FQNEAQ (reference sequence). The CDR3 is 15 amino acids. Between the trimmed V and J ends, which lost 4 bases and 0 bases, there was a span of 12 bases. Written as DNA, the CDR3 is TGTGCCAGCAGCTCTCCGGGGGGCTACCAAGAGACCCAGTACTTC. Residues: CASSSPGGYQETQYF.

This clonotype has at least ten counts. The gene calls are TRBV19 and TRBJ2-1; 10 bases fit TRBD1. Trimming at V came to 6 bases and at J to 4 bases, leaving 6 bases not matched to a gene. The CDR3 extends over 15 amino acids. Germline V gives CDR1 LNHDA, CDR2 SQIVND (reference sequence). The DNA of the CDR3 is TGTGCCAGTAGCCGCGGGACAGGGGCTTACAATGAGCAGTTCTTC. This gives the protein CASSRGTGAYNEQFF.

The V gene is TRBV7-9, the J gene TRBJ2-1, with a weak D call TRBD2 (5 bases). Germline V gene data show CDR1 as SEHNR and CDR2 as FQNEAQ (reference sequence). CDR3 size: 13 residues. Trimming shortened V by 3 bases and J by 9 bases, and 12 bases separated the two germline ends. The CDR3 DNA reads TGTGCCAGCAGCTTTTTACGGGGAAGTGAGCAGTTCTTC. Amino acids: CASSFLRGSEQFF.

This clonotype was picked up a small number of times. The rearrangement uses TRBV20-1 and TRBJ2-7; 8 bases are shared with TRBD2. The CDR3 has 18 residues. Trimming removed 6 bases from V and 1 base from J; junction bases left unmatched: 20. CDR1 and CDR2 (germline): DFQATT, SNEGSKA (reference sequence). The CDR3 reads CSADLGRAGPSGSYEQYF. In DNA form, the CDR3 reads TGCAGTGCGGATCTCGGGAGGGCGGGGCCCTCGGGATCCTACGAGCAGTACTTC.

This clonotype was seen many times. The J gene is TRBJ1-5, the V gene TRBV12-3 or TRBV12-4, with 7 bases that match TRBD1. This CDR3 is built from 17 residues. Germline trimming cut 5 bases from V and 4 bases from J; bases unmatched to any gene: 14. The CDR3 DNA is TGTGCCAGCAGTCTGCAACCCGGGACAGCTGCTAATCAGCCCCAGCATTTT. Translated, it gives CASSLQPGTAANQPQHF.

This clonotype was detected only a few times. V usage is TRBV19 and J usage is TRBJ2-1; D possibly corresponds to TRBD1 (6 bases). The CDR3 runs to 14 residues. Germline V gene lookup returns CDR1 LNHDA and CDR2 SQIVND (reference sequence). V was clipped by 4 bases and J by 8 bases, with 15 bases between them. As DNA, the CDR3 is TGTGCCAGTAGTAGGCCAGGGGCGCCCGATGAGCAGTTCTTC. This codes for CASSRPGAPDEQFF.

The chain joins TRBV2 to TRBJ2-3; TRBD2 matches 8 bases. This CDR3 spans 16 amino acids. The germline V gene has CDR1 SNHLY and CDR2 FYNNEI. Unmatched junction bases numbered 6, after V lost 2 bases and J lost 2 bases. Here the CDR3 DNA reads TGTGCCAGCAGTGAATTCACTAGCGGCCCCACAGATACGCAGTATTTT. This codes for CASSEFTSGPTDTQYF.

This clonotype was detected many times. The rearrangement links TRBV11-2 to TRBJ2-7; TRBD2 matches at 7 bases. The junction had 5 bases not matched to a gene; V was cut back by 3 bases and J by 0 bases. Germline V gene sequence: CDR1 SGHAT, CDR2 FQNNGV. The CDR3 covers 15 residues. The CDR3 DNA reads TGTGCCAGCAGCTTCGGACTAGTAAGCTCCTACGAGCAGTACGTC. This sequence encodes CASSFGLVSSYEQYV.

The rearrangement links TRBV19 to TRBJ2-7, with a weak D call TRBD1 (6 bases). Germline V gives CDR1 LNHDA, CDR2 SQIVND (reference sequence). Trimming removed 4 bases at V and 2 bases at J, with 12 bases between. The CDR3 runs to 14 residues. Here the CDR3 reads CASSRQVFPYEQYF. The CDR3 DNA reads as TGTGCCAGTAGTAGACAGGTATTCCCCTACGAGCAGTACTTC.

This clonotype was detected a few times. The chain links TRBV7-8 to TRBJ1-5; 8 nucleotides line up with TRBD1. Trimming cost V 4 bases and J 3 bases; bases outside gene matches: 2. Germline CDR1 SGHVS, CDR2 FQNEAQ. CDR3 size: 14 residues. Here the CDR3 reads CASSWDRYNQPQHF. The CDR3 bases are TGTGCCAGCAGCTGGGACAGGTACAATCAGCCCCAGCATTTT.

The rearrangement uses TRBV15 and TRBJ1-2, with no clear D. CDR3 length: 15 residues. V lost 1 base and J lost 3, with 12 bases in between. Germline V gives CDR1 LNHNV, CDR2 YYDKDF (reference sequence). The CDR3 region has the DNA TGTGCCACCAGCAGAGTGATGGCGTCCGACTATGGCTACACCTTC. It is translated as CATSRVMASDYGYTF.

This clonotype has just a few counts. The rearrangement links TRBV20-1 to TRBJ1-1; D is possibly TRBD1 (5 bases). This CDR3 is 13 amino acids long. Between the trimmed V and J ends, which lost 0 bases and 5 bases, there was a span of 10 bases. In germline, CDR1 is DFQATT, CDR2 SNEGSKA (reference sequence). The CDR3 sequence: CSARDRVRTEAFF. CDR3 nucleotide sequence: TGCAGTGCTAGAGACAGGGTTAGGACTGAAGCTTTCTTT.

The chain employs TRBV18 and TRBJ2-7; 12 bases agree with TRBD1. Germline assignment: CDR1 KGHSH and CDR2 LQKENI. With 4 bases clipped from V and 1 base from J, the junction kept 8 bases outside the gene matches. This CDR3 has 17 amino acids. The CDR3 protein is CASSLEGQGARSYEQYF. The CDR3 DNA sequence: TGTGCCAGCTCACTTGAGGGACAGGGGGCGAGATCCTACGAGCAGTACTTC.

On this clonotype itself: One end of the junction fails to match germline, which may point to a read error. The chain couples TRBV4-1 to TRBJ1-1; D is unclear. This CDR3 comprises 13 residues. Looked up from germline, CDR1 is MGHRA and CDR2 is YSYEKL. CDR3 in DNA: TGCGCCAGCAGCCAAGCCAGGAACACTAAAGCTTTCTTT. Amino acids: CASSQARNTKAFF.

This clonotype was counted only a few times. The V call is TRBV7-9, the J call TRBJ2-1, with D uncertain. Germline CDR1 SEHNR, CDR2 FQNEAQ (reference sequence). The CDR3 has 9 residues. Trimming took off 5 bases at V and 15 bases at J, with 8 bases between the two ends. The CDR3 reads CASSNLRFF. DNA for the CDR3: TGTGCCAGCAGCAACCTCAGGTTCTTC.

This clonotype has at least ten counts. CDR3 region: CASSTRVDEQYF. CDR3 bases: TGTGCCAGCAGCACCAGGGTTGACGAGCAGTACTTC. The gene calls are TRBV7-6 and TRBJ2-7; D is perhaps TRBD1 (5 bases). V lost 5 bases, J lost 5 bases, and 10 bases lay in between. The CDR3 has 12 residues. CDR1 and CDR2 from the germline V gene are SGHVS and FNYEAQ. The full variable domain, rest sourced from reference TRBV7-6 and TRBJ2-7, is GAGVSQSPRYKVTKRGQDVALRCDPISGHVSLYWYRQALGQGPEFLTYFNYEAQQDKSGLPNDRFSAERPEGSISTLTIQRTEQRDSAMYRCASSTRVDEQYFGPGTRLTVT.

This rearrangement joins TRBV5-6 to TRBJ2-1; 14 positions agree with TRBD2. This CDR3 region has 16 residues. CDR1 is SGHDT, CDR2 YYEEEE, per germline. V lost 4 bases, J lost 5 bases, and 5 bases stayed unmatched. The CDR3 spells CASSQRLAGGNNEQFF. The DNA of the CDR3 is TGTGCCAGCAGCCAACGACTAGCGGGGGGGAACAATGAGCAGTTCTTC.